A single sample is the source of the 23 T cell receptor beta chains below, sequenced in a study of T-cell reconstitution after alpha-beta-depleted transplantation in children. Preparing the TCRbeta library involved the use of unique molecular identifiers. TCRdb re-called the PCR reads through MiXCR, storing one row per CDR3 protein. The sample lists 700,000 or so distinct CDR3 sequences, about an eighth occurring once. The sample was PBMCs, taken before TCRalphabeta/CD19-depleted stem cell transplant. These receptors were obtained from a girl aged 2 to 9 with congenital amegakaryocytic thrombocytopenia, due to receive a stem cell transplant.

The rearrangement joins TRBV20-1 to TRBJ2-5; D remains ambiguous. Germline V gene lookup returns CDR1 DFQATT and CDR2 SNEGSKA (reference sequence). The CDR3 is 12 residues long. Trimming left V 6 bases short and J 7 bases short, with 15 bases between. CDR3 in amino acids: CSAKDPAGTQYF. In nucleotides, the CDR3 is TGCAGTGCCAAGGACCCCGCAGGGACCCAGTACTTC.

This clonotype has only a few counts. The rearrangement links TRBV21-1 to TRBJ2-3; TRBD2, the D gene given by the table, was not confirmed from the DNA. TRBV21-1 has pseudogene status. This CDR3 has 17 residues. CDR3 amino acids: CARSEYSGRGGTDTQYF. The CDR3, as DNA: TGTGCCAGGAGCGAATATAGCGGGAGAGGGGGCACAGATACGCAGTATTTT.

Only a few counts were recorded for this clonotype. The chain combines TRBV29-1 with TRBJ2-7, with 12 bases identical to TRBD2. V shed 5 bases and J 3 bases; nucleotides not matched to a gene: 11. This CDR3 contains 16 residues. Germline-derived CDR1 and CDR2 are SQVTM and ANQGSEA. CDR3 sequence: CSVISSTSGSDYEQYF. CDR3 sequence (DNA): TGCAGCGTTATATCCTCGACTAGCGGGAGTGACTACGAGCAGTACTTC.

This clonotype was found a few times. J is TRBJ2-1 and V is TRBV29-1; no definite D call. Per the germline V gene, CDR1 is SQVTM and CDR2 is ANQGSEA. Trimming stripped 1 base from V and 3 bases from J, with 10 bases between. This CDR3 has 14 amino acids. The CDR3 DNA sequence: TGCAGCGTTGAAGTTACGAGGCACTACAATGAGCAGTTCTTC. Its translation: CSVEVTRHYNEQFF.

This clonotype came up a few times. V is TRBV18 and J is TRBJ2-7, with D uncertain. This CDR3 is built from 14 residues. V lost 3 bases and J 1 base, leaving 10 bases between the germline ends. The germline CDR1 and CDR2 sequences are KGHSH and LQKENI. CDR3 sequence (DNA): TGTGCCAGCTCACCGAGGATCTATTCCTACGAGCAGTACTTC. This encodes CASSPRIYSYEQYF. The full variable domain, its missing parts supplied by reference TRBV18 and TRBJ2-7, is NAGVMQNPRHLVRRRGQEARLRCSPMKGHSHVYWYRQLPEEGLKFMVYLQKENIIDESGMPKERFSAEFPKEGPSILRIQQVVRGDSAAYFCASSPRIYSYEQYFGPGTRLTVT.

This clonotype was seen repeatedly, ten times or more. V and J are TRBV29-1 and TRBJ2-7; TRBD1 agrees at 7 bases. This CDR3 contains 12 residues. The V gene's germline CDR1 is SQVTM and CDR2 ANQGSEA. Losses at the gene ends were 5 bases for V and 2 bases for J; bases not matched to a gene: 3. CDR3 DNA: TGCAGCGTTAAGACAGGGCCCTACGAGCAGTACTTC. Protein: CSVKTGPYEQYF.

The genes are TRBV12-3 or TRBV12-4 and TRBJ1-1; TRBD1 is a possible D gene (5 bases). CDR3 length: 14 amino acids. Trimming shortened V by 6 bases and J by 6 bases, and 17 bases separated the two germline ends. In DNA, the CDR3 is TGTGCCAGCAGGAGCAGGGTCCGGGTCTCTGAAGCTTTCTTT. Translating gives CASRSRVRVSEAFF.

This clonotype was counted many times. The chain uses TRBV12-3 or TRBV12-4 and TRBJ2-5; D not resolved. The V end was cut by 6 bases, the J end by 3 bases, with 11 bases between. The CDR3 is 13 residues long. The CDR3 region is CASRFGLKETQYF. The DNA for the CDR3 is TGTGCCAGCAGGTTCGGGCTGAAAGAGACCCAGTACTTC.

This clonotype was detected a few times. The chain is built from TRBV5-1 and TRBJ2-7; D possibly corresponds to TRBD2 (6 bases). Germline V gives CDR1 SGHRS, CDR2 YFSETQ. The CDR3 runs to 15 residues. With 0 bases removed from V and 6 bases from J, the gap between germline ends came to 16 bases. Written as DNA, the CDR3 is TGCGCCAGCAGCTTGGCCCCGGGACTCATGGCCGAGCAGTACTTC. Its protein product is CASSLAPGLMAEQYF. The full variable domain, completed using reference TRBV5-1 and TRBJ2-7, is KAGVTQTPRYLIKTRGQQVTLSCSPISGHRSVSWYQQTPGQGLQFLFEYFSETQRNKGNFPGRFSGRQFSNSRSEMNVSTLELGDSALYLCASSLAPGLMAEQYFGPGTRLTVT.

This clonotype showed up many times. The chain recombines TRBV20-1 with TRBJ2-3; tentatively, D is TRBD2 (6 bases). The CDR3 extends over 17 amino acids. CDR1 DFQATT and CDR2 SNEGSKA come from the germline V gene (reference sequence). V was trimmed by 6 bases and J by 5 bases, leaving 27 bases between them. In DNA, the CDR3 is TGCAGTGCCAGACGTTTCGGGTCGGAGCGGGTAAGAGATACGCAGTATTTT. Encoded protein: CSARRFGSERVRDTQYF.

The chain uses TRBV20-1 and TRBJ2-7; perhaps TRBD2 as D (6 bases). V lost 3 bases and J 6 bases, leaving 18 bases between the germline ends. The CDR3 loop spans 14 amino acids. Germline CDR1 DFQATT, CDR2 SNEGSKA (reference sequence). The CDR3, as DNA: TGCAGTGCTAGTCTCCATGCGGGACTGGGCGAGCAGTACTTC. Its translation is CSASLHAGLGEQYF.

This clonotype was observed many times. For the CDR3, the DNA is TGCAGTGCTCTGAGTGCTACTAGCGGGAGTATTTATGAGCAGTTCTTC. This codes for CSALSATSGSIYEQFF. The chain employs TRBV20-1 and TRBJ2-1; 11 bases align to TRBD2. The V segment lost 5 bases and the J segment 8 bases; nucleotides outside the gene matches: 14. Germline V gene sequence: CDR1 DFQATT, CDR2 SNEGSKA (reference sequence). This CDR3 has 16 residues.

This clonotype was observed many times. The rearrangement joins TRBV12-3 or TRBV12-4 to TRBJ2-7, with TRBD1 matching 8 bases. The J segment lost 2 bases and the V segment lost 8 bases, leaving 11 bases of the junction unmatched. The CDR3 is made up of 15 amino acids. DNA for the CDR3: TGTGCCAGCGGTGGACAGGGAAATAAGGCCTACGAGCAGTACTTC. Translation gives CASGGQGNKAYEQYF.

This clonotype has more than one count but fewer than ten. The CDR3 is CASSLSTSRDEQFF. The CDR3 nucleotides are TGTGCCAGCAGTTTGAGTACATCTCGTGATGAGCAGTTCTTC. The chain carries TRBV12-3 or TRBV12-4 and TRBJ2-1, with D hard to call. Trimming stripped 3 bases from V and 8 bases from J, with 14 bases between. The CDR3 spans 14 residues.

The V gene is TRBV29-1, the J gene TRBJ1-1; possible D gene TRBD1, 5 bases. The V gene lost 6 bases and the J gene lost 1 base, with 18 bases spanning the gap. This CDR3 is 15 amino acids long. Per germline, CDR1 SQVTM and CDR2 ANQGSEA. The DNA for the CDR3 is TGCAGCGTGCCCAACACCGGGACTAGGAACACTGAAGCTTTCTTT. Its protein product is CSVPNTGTRNTEAFF.

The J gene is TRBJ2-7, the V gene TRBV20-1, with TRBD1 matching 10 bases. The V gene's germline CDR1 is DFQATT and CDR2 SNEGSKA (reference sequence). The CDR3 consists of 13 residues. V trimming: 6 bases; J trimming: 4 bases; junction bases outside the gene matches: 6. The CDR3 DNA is TGCAGTGCAGGGACAGGGGCGGCTTACGAGCAGTACTTC. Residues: CSAGTGAAYEQYF.

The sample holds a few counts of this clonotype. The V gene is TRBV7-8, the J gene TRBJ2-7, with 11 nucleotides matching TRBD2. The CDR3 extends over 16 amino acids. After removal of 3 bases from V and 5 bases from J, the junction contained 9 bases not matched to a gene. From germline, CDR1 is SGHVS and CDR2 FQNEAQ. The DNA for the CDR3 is TGTGCCAGCAGCTTGACGTGGACTAGCGGGTACAACGAGCAGTACTTC. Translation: CASSLTWTSGYNEQYF.

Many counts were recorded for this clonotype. The CDR3 is CASSPLGDYNEQFF. The CDR3 nucleotides read TGTGCCAGCAGCCCCCTCGGGGACTACAATGAGCAGTTCTTC. The V gene is TRBV7-9, the J gene TRBJ2-1; a weak D match, TRBD2 (5 bases). The CDR3 runs to 14 residues. Deletions cut 5 bases from V and 3 bases from J, with 11 bases between. Germline-derived CDR1 and CDR2 are SEHNR and FQNEAQ (reference sequence).

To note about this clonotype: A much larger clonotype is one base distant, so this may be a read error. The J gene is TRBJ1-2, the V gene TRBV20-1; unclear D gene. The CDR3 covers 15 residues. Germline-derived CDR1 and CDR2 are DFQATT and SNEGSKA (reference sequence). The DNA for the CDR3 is TGCAGTGCTAGAGATCATGGGCAGATCGCCTATGGCGACACCTTC. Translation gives CSARDHGQIAYGDTF.

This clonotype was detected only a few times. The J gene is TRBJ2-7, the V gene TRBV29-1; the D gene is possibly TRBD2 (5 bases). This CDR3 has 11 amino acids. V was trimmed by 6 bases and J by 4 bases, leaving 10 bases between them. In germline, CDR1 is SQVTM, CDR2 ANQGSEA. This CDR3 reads CSVRTGYEQYF. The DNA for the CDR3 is TGCAGCGTCCGAACGGGGTACGAGCAGTACTTC.

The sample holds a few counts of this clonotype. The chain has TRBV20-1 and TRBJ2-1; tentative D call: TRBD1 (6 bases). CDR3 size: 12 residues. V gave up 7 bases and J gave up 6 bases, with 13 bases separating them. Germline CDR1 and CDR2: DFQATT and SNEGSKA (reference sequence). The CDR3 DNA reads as TGCAGTGGGGGGCGAGGGGTCAATGAGCAGTTCTTC. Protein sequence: CSGGRGVNEQFF.

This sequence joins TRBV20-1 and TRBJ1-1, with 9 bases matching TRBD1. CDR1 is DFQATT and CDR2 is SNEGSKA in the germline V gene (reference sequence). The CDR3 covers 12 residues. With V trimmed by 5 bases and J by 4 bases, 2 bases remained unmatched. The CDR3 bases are TGCAGTGCTGGGACAGGGACCACTGAAGCTTTCTTT. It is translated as CSAGTGTTEAFF.

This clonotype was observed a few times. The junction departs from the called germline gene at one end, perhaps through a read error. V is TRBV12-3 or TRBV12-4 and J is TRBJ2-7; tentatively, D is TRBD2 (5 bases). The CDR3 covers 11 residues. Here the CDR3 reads CASSLDSQRHF. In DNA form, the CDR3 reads TGTGCCAGCAGTTTGGACTCACAGCGGCACTTC.